The 16 T cell receptor beta chains presented below share a single source sample, sequenced in a study of blood T cell repertoires in COVID-19. The assay was immunoSEQ multiplex PCR, and TCRdb's table has in-frame clones only and misses some. This table has approximately 110,000 clones, 80% to 90% appearing once. Sample: peripheral blood. These receptors were collected from a woman aged 80 or over with acute or convalescent COVID-19.

The chain joins TRBV10-3 to TRBJ2-3; 9 bases align to TRBD1. The CDR3 extends over 19 amino acids. With 4 bases clipped from V and 4 bases from J, the junction kept 18 bases outside the gene matches. CDR1 and CDR2 from the germline V gene are ENHRY and SYGVKD. The CDR3 coding sequence is TGTGCCATCAGTGCAAGAGCTAAACCGGGACAGGGAGCTTCAGATACGCAGTATTTT. Its translation is CAISARAKPGQGASDTQYF.

This chain joins TRBV19 and TRBJ1-1; 7 bases match TRBD1. With 6 bases clipped from V and 4 bases from J, the junction kept 8 bases outside the gene matches. Germline CDR1 LNHDA, CDR2 SQIVND (reference sequence). The CDR3 is 14 amino acids. The CDR3 protein is CASREQGSGTEAFF. In nucleotides, the CDR3 is TGTGCCAGTAGGGAACAGGGGTCGGGCACTGAAGCTTTCTTT.

V usage is TRBV5-6 and J usage is TRBJ2-6, with a tentative D call TRBD1 (5 bases). Deletions cut 1 base from V and 3 bases from J, with 11 bases between. This CDR3 spans 16 amino acids. CDR1 SGHDT and CDR2 YYEEEE come from the germline V gene. In nucleotides, the CDR3 is TGTGCCAGCAGCTTGAGAGCAGGGTTTGGGGCCAACGTCCTGACTTTC. Its protein is CASSLRAGFGANVLTF.

The chain carries TRBV2 and TRBJ1-1, with 10 bases that match TRBD1. Trimming took 4 bases from V and 5 from J; bases not matched to a gene: 4. CDR1 and CDR2 (germline): SNHLY, FYNNEI. The CDR3 has 14 amino acids. The CDR3 here is CASSGQGAWTEAFF. The DNA for the CDR3 is TGTGCCAGCAGTGGACAGGGGGCTTGGACTGAAGCTTTCTTT.

The rearrangement links TRBV7-2 to TRBJ2-5; D not resolved. The CDR3 sequence is 13 residues long. CDR1 and CDR2 (germline): SGHTA, FQGNSA. V was pared by 5 bases and J by 1 base, with 8 bases between. This chain's CDR3 is CASSRQVQETQYF. The CDR3 coding sequence is TGTGCCAGCAGCAGACAAGTCCAAGAGACCCAGTACTTC.

This chain joins TRBV4-3 and TRBJ1-5, with D unresolved. V was pared by 4 bases and J by 3 bases, with 13 bases between. CDR3 length: 15 amino acids. In germline, CDR1 is LGHNA, CDR2 YSLEER. The CDR3 DNA sequence: TGCGCCAGCAGCCTGGGTTGGGAGACCAATCAGCCCCAGCATTTT. Translating gives CASSLGWETNQPQHF.

The chain carries TRBV20-1 and TRBJ1-2; no definite D call. V dropped 3 bases and J dropped 4 bases, with 6 bases sitting between them. This CDR3 contains 11 residues. CDR1 and CDR2 (germline): DFQATT, SNEGSKA (reference sequence). The CDR3 region is CSARRGYGYTF. CDR3 DNA: TGCAGTGCTAGGCGGGGCTATGGCTACACCTTC.

DNA of the CDR3: TGTGCCAGTAGTAAACCCGGTGCCGGGACTGAAGCTTTCTTT. Its translation is CASSKPGAGTEAFF. The chain couples TRBV19 to TRBJ1-1; D is uncertain. Trimming removed 4 bases from V and 5 bases from J, with 14 bases in between. The length of the CDR3 is 14 residues. CDR1 and CDR2 from the germline V gene are LNHDA and SQIVND (reference sequence).

The chain carries TRBV5-1 and TRBJ2-7; possible D gene TRBD2, 7 bases. The germline V and J ends were trimmed by 0 bases and 4 bases, with 14 bases remaining between them. This CDR3 comprises 15 residues. CDR1 is SGHRS, CDR2 YFSETQ, per germline. The CDR3 spells CASSLAGGREYEQYF. CDR3 sequence (DNA): TGCGCCAGCAGCTTGGCCGGGGGGCGCGAGTACGAGCAGTACTTC.

This rearrangement joins TRBV18 to TRBJ2-5; a weak D match, TRBD1 (5 bases). Germline-derived CDR1 and CDR2 are KGHSH and LQKENI. The CDR3 has 14 residues. Between the trimmed V and J ends, which lost 1 base and 5 bases, there was a span of 11 bases. The CDR3 spells CASSPRGNRETQYF. CDR3 DNA: TGTGCCAGCTCACCACGGGGCAACCGGGAGACCCAGTACTTC. Full variable domain (outside the CDR3, taken from reference TRBV18 and TRBJ2-5): NAGVMQNPRHLVRRRGQEARLRCSPMKGHSHVYWYRQLPEEGLKFMVYLQKENIIDESGMPKERFSAEFPKEGPSILRIQQVVRGDSAAYFCASSPRGNRETQYFGPGTRLLVL.

The gene calls are TRBV24-1 and TRBJ2-3; possible D gene TRBD2, 5 bases. The CDR3 length is 17 residues. Germline V gene sequence: CDR1 KGHDR, CDR2 SFDVKD. V lost 4 bases, J lost 2 bases, and 18 bases lay in between. In DNA, the CDR3 is TGTGCCACCAGTGACCCCGGAGGTCTTCTTAACACAGATACGCAGTATTTT. It translates to CATSDPGGLLNTDTQYF.

V usage is TRBV19 and J usage is TRBJ1-4, with D unclear. The V and J ends lost 5 bases and 3 bases respectively, with 7 bases between them. Germline-derived CDR1 and CDR2 are LNHDA and SQIVND (reference sequence). This CDR3 has 13 amino acids. The CDR3 sequence: CASSGQANEKLFF. For the CDR3, the DNA is TGTGCCAGTAGTGGGCAAGCTAATGAAAAACTGTTTTTT. The whole variable domain, remainder taken from reference TRBV19 and TRBJ1-4, is DGGITQSPKYLFRKEGQNVTLSCEQNLNHDAMYWYRQDPGQGLRLIYYSQIVNDFQKGDIAEGYSVSREKKESFPLTVTSAQKNPTAFYLCASSGQANEKLFFGSGTQLSVL.

The chain employs TRBV6-5 and TRBJ2-1; 8 positions agree with TRBD1. Germline V lookup: CDR1 MNHEY, CDR2 SVGAGI. This CDR3 is 15 amino acids long. J gave up 2 bases and V 6 bases, and 6 bases lay outside the gene matches. The CDR3 protein is CASRRTGQAYNEQFF. The CDR3 DNA reads TGTGCCAGCAGGAGGACAGGGCAGGCCTACAATGAGCAGTTCTTC.

V gene TRBV2 combines with J gene TRBJ2-3, with 8 positions matching TRBD2. The J segment lost 2 bases and the V segment lost 5 bases, leaving 3 bases of the junction unmatched. CDR1 is SNHLY, CDR2 FYNNEI, per germline. The CDR3 covers 14 residues. The CDR3: CASSSGGYTDTQYF. CDR3 DNA: TGTGCCAGCAGTTCGGGGGGGTACACAGATACGCAGTATTTT.

The chain joins TRBV30 to TRBJ1-4; weak D call: TRBD1 (5 bases). Germline values: CDR1 GTSNPN, CDR2 SVGIG (reference sequence). The CDR3 spans 13 residues. Trimming took 3 bases from V and 4 from J, leaving 9 bases between them. The CDR3 coding sequence is TGTGCCTGGAGCAGACAGAATAATGAAAAACTGTTTTTT. This gives the protein CAWSRQNNEKLFF.

A single count supports this clone. The chain has TRBV19 and TRBJ1-1; 7 bases agree with TRBD1. After removal of 6 bases from V and 6 bases from J, the junction contained 7 bases not matched to a gene. The CDR3 covers 13 residues. Germline assignment: CDR1 LNHDA and CDR2 SQIVND (reference sequence). The CDR3 sequence: CASRRQGGAEAFF. As DNA, the CDR3 is TGTGCCAGTAGAAGACAGGGTGGGGCTGAAGCTTTCTTT.